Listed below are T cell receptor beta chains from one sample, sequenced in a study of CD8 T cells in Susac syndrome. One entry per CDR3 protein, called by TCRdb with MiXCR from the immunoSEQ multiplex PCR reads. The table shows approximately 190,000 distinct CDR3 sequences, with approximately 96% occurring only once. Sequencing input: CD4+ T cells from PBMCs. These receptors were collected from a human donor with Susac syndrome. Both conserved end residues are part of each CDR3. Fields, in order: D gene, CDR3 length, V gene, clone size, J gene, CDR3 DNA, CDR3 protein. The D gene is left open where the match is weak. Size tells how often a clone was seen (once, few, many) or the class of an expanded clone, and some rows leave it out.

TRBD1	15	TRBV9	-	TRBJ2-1	TGTGCCAGCAGCGAAGCCGTGACAGGGATCAATGAGCAGTTCTTC	CASSEAVTGINEQFF
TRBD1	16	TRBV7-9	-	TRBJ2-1	TGTGCCAGCAGCGCACAGGGGGACCCCTCCTACAATGAGCAGTTCTTC	CASSAQGDPSYNEQFF
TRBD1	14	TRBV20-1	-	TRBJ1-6	TGCAGTGCTAGAGATCAGGGGGGGAATTCACCCCTCCACTTT	CSARDQGGNSPLHF
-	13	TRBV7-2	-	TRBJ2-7	TGTGCCAGCAGCTCCCGCGCGGGCTACGAGCAGTACTTC	CASSSRAGYEQYF
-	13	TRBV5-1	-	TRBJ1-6	TGCGCCAGCAGCTTGGGGGCCGATTCACCCCTCCACTTT	CASSLGADSPLHF
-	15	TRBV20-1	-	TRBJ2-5	TGCAGTGCTAGAGATTTTGTAAGGGCCCCAGAGACCCAGTACTTC	CSARDFVRAPETQYF
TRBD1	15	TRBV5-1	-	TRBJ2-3	TGCGCCAGCAGCCAGGGACAGGGGAGCACAGATACGCAGTATTTT	CASSQGQGSTDTQYF
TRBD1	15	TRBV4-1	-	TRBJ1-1	TGCGCCAGCAGCCAAGCACAGGGGCGGAACACTGAAGCTTTCTTT	CASSQAQGRNTEAFF
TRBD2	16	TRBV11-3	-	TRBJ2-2	TGTGCCAGCAGCTTAAGTCTAGCGGGGCTCACCGGGGAGCTGTTTTTT	CASSLSLAGLTGELFF
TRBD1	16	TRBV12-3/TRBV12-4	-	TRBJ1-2	TGTGCCAGCAGCCCAAAAAGACAGGGGAGGTCCTATGGCTACACCTTC	CASSPKRQGRSYGYTF
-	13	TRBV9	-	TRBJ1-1	TGTGCCAGCAGCGGGGGACTTAACACTGAAGCTTTCTTT	CASSGGLNTEAFF
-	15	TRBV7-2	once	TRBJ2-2	TGTGCCAGCAGCTCTGCCGGGTTTTACACCGGGGAGCTGTTTTTT	CASSSAGFYTGELFF
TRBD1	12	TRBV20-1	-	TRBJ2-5	TGCAGTGCTTTAACAGGGGAGGAGACCCAGTACTTC	CSALTGEETQYF
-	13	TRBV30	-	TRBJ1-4	TGTGCCTGGACGTGGGGGTTTAATGAAAAACTGTTTTTT	CAWTWGFNEKLFF
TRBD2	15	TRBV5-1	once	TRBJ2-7	TGCGCCAGCCGTCCCGGAAGCGGGGGGGCCTACGAGCAGTACTTC	CASRPGSGGAYEQYF